This paragraph reports one T cell receptor (beta chain). This specimen includes other DNA sequences encoding the same CDR3. Study processing details: Reference gene primer amplification gave nucleated cell count estimates. Using immunoSEQ multiplex PCR, the repertoire was profiled, and TCRdb retains in-frame clones only, with some absent. V, J and clone size derive from that table, while D and trimming were established from the DNA sequence. The sample yields some 220,000 clones, about 82% seen once. This entry is derived from a study of blood T cell repertoires in COVID-19. Seattle cases were enrolled at active infection and followed longitudinally. CDR3 length equals 15 residues. J gave up 3 bases and V 5 bases, and 3 bases lay outside the gene matches. CDR1 is SGHTA, CDR2 FQGTGA, per germline.

This receptor was obtained from a woman in her sixties or seventies with COVID-19, enrolled during active disease. The chain combines TRBV7-3 with TRBJ2-1; 11 nucleotides agree with TRBD2. Sequenced: peripheral blood. CDR3 loop: CASSRTSGSYNEQFF. The CDR3 region has the DNA TGTGCCAGCAGCCGAACTAGCGGGAGCTACAATGAGCAGTTCTTC.